This T cell receptor (beta chain) was documented in a study of TIL therapy for anti-PD-1-resistant metastatic lung cancer. Study-wide findings and caveats: Many TIL product clones were absent from baseline tumor, suggesting clonal contraction.

Germline lookup yields CDR1 LNHDA and CDR2 SQIVND (reference sequence). The CDR3 covers 13 residues. V lost 7 bases and J lost 5; bases outside the gene matches: 6. With regard to this clone: The antigen is not known.

Sequencing used immunoSEQ v3. Sequencing depth was around 2.2 million read pairs for survey level, roughly 4.5-6.5 million for deep. The table came from immunoSEQ multiplex PCR; TCRdb's copy has only in-frame clones and leaves some out. The data show around 26,000 clones, 60% to 80% seen once. Regarding time point: pre-treatment sample, taken before nivolumab and TIL therapy. Tumor tissue came from excised metastases, mostly pleural nodules or supraclavicular lymph nodes. The receptor comes from a woman between 30 and 80 years old with non-small cell lung cancer. This chain joins TRBV19 and TRBJ2-3; 7 positions match TRBD2. The input for sequencing was tumor tissue, taken at baseline. CDR3 coding DNA: TGTGCCAGTACCCAGCGGGATGGAGATACGCAGTATTTT. Translation: CASTQRDGDTQYF.